The source of this T cell receptor (beta chain) is a study of shared clonotypes between healthy human individuals. Overall study: The cohort had two women and a few men, ages 18 to 49. Researchers assigned three CD4 naive, three CD4 memory, two CD8 naive and one CD8 memory plate to each donor. General study results and limits: Naive subsets typically showed greater estimated richness than memory subsets.

A few counts support this clone. Its matching antigen is unknown. At a deep level, the assay was run. Assay: immunoSEQ multiplex PCR; the TCRdb copy retains only in-frame clones and omits some. The profile covers more than 2,000,000 clones, with about 92% appearing a single time and roughly 0.13% taken by the ten largest. Looked up from germline, CDR1 is GTSNPN and CDR2 is SVGIG (reference sequence). Trimming took off 2 bases at V and 5 bases at J, with 10 bases between the two ends. CDR3 length equals 13 residues. This sequence was found in a man between 18 and 35 years old in good health. The chain couples TRBV30 to TRBJ1-5; no reliable D call. Sequences were obtained from naive CD4+ T cells sorted from blood. Sample subset: CD45RA+ positively selected. CDR3 in amino acids: CAWSLGSDQPQHF. The CDR3 DNA reads as TGTGCCTGGAGTTTGGGGTCGGATCAGCCCCAGCATTTT.